This T cell receptor beta chain was captured by sequencing in a study of identical twins (dated by TCRdb to between 2015 and 2016). Describing the broader study: TCR alpha and beta repertoires from monozygotic twins, unrelated adults of various ages and cord blood were deep-sequenced to test whether fetal clonotypes persist. To rule out contamination, replicate twin experiments were performed at different times with different library preparation protocols.

The library was obtained by 5' RACE. Reads for this sample came from an Illumina HiSeq 2000. A universal primer binding site was added through template switching, and the final cDNA carried a unique molecular identifier so that TCR cDNA molecules could be counted accurately. Specific primers in the conserved constant-segment region were used to synthesize first-strand cDNA for TCR alpha and beta chains. To control for contamination, every cDNA library was double barcoded, receiving both a SMART-Mk sample barcode and Illumina barcodes. Two successive PCR steps introduced TruSeq adapter sequences along with Illumina sample barcodes. Sequencing of the TCR alpha and beta cDNA libraries was done on the Illumina HiSeq platform using custom primers. As for how the authors treated the data: Raw reads were processed with MiGEC to extract unique molecular identifiers, and MiXCR was used to determine CDR3 positions. Recombination models were inferred per individual with the repgenHMM and IGoR tools using an EM algorithm. The tcR package in R was used for shared clonotype analysis, with sharing normalized by the product of cloneset sizes. To study raw recombination without the effects of thymic and clonal selection, out-of-frame nonproductive sequences were analyzed. TCRdb trimmed public reads at Q25 via fastp, called clones via MiXCR and kept in-frame beta chains. Every CDR3 protein is listed once, alongside the most common genes and DNA of its rows. TCRdb's processing, not the authors', yielded these V and J calls. The sample table holds fewer than 650,000 distinct CDR3 sequences, of which roughly 7.2% were seen once. The ten most abundant clones make up less than 2% of the sample.

This clonotype has a count of ten or more. Its antigen is still unknown. Base qualities were left out, and no much larger clone turns up one base away. The CDR3 holds 13 amino acids from the cysteine to the phenylalanine. CDR3 DNA is the only sequence kept; it has 39 bases, read in frame from the first base. CDR1 is given as SGHRS and CDR2 as YFSETQ, both from the germline V gene. V is clipped by 4 bases and J by 3 bases, and the sequence between their germline boundaries is 9 bases long. Only healthy Caucasian donors were included. The twin cohort comprised three pairs of female monozygotic twins, all aged roughly 18 to 30 years. Peripheral blood mononuclear cells were the source from which RNA for the TCR libraries was isolated. Overall study results and their limits: Out-of-frame TCR alpha sequences shared between twins showed an excess of low generation-probability sequences compared with coincidental sharing between unrelated individuals. The excess sharing between twins in beta out-of-frame sequences was weaker because fewer shared sequences reduced the signal-to-noise ratio. Fewer insertions were carried by abundant cord blood beta clonotypes, a similar but weaker trend appeared in young adult naive repertoires, and no such trend appeared in memory repertoires. Zero-insertion analyses could be partly confounded by invariant T cells such as MAIT and iNKT, although diverse VJ usage argued against such confounding for most clonotypes. Because the same donors could not be followed over many years, the conclusions depended on cross-sectional statistical analysis. In monozygotic twins, out-of-frame TCR alpha sharing was systematically underestimated by recombination models, although the models agreed with sharing between unrelated individuals.

The same specimen was also included in a second study, on yellow fever vaccine responses in identical twins. As the second publication notes: According to the authors, in identical twins the way T cells responded to vaccination appeared partly convergent and partly personalized. The study precisely tracked vaccine-responding T cell clones in identical twins.

The V and J segments used are TRBV5-1 and TRBJ2-3; 5 matching bases give a weak D call of TRBD1. The clonotype was recovered from a woman between 18 and 29 years old in good health. Sequencing input: PBMCs. The CDR3 corresponds to CASSDRQTDTQYF. The sequenced DNA is TGCGCCAGCAGCGATCGACAGACAGATACGCAGTATTTT.